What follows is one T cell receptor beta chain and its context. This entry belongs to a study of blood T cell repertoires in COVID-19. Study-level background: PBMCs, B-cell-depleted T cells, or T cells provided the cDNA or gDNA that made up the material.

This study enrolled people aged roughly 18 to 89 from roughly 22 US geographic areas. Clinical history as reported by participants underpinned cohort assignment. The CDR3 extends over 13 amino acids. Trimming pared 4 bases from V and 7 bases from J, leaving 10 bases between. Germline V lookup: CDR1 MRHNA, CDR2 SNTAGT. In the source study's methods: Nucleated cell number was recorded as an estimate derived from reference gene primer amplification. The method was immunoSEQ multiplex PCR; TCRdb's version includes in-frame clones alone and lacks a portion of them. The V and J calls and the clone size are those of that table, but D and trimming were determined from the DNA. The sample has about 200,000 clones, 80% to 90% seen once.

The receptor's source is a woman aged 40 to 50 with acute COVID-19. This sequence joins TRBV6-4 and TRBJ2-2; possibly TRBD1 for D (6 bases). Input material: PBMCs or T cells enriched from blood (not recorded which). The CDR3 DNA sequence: TGTGCCAGCAGTGCCTCCAGGGGCGGGGAGCTGTTTTTT. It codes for CASSASRGGELFF.